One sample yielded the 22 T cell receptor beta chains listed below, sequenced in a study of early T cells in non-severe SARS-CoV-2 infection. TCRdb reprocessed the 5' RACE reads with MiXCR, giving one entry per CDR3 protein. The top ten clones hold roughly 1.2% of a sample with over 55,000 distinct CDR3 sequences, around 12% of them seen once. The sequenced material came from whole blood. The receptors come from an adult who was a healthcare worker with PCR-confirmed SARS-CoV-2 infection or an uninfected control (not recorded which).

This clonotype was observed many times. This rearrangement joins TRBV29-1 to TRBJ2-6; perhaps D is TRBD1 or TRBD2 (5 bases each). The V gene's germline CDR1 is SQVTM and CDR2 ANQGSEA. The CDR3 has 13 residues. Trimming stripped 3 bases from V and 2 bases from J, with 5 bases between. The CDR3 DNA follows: TGCAGCGTTGAGGGGGCTGGGGCCAACGTCCTGACTTTC. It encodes CSVEGAGANVLTF.

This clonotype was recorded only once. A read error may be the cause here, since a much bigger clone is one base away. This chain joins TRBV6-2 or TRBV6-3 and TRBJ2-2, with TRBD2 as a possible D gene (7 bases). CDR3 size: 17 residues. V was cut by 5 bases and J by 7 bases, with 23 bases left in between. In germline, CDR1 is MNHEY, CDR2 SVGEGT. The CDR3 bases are TGTGCCAGCAGTACCGTTTTGTGGGGGGGCGTCGACGGGGAGCTGTTTTTT. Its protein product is CASSTVLWGGVDGELFF.

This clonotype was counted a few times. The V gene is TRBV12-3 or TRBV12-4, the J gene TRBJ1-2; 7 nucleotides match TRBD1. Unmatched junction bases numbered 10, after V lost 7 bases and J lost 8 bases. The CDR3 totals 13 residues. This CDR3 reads CASTPDRTVGYTF. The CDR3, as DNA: TGTGCCAGCACTCCGGACAGGACGGTAGGCTACACCTTC.

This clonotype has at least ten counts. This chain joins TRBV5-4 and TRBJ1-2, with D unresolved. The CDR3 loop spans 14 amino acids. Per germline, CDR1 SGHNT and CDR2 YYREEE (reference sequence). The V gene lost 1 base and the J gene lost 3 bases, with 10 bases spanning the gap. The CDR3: CASSLKNLDYGYTF. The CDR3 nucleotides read TGTGCCAGCAGCTTGAAAAACCTAGACTATGGCTACACCTTC.

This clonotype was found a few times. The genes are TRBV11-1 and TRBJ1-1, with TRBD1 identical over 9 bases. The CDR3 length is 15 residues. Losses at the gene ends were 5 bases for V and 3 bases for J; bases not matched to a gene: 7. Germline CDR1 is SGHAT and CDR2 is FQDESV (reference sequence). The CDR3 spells CASSAHRGQDTEAFF. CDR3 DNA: TGTGCCAGCAGCGCCCACAGGGGGCAGGACACTGAAGCTTTCTTT.

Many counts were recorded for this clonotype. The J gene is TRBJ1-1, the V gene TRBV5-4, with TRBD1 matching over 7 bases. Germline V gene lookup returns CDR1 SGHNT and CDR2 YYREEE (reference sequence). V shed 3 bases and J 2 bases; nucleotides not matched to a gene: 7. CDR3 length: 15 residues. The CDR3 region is CASSYPDRVNTEAFF. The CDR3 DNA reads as TGTGCCAGCAGCTACCCCGACAGGGTCAACACTGAAGCTTTCTTT.

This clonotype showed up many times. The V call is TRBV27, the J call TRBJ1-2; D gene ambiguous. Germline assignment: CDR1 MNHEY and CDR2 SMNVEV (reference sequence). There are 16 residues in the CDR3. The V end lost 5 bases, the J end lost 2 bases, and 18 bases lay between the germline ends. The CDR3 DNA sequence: TGTGCCAGCAGTCCACGCTACAGAGCCCTAAACTATGGCTACACCTTC. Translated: CASSPRYRALNYGYTF.

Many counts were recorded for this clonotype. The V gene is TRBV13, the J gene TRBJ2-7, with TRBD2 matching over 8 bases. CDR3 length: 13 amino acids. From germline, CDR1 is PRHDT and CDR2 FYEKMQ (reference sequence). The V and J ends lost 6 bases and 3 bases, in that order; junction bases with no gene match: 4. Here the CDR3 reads CASRAGTSYEQYF. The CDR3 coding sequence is TGTGCCAGCAGAGCCGGGACTAGCTACGAGCAGTACTTC.

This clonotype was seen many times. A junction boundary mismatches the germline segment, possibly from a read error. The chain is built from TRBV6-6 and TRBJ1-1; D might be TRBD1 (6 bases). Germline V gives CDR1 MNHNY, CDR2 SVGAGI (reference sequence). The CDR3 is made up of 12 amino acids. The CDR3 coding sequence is TGTGCCTCCTCAAGCGCGGGGGCGTATGGAATCTTT. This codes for CASSSAGAYGIF.

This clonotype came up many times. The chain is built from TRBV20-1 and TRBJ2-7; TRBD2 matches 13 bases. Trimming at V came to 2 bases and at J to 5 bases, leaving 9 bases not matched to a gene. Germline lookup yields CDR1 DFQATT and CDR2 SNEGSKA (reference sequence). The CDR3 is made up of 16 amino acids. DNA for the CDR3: TGCAGTGCTAGAAACCCCGGGACTAGCGGGACCGACGAGCAGTACTTC. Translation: CSARNPGTSGTDEQYF.

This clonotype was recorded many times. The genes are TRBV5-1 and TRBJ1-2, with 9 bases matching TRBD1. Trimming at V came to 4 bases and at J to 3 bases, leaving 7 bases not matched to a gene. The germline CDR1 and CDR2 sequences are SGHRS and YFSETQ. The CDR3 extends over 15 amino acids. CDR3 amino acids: CASSRDRASDYGYTF. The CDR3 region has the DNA TGCGCCAGCAGCCGGGACAGGGCCTCTGACTATGGCTACACCTTC.

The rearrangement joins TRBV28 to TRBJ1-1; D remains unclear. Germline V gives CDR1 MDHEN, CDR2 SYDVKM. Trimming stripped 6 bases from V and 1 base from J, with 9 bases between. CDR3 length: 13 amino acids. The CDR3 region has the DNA TGTGCCAGCAGAGTGGACGGGAACACTGAAGCTTTCTTT. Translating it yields CASRVDGNTEAFF.

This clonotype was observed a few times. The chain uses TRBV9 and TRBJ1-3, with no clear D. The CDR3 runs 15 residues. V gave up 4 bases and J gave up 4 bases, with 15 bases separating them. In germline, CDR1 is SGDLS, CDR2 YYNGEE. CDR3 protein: CASSPGPGEGNTIYF. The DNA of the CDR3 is TGTGCCAGCAGCCCCGGGCCCGGGGAAGGAAACACCATATATTTT.

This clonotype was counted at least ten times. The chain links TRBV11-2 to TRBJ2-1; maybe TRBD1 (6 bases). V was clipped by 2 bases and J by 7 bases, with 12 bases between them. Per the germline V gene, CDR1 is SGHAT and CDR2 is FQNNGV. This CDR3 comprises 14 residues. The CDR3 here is CASSLRDTRNEQFF. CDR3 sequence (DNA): TGTGCCAGCAGCTTACGGGACACTAGGAATGAGCAGTTCTTC.

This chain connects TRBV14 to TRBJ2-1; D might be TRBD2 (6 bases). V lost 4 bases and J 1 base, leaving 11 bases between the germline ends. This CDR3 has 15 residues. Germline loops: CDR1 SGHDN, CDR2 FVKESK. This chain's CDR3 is CASSPDSGSYNEQFF. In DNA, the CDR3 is TGTGCCAGCAGCCCCGATAGCGGTTCCTACAATGAGCAGTTCTTC.

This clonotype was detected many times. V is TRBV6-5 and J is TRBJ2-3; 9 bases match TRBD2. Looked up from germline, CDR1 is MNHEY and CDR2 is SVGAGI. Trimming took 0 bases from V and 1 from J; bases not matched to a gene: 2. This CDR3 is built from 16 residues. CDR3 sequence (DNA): TGTGCCAGCAGTTACTCAGCGGGGGGTGGCACAGATACGCAGTATTTT. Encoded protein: CASSYSAGGGTDTQYF.

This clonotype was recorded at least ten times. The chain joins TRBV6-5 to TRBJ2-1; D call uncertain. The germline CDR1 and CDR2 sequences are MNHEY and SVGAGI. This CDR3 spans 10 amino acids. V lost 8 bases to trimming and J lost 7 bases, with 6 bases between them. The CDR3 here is CASGLNEQFF. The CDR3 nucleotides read TGTGCCAGCGGGTTAAATGAGCAGTTCTTC.

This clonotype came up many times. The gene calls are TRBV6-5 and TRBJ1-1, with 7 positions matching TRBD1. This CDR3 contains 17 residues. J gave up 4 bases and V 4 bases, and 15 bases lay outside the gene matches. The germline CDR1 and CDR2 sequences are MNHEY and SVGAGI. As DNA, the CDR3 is TGTGCCAGCAGTTGGGATAGACGACAGGGAACCGTCACTGAAGCTTTCTTT. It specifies CASSWDRRQGTVTEAFF.

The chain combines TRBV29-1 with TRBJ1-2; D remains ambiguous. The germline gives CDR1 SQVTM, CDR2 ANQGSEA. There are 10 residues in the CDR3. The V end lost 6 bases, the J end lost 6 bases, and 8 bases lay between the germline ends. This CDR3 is CSVNEDGYTF. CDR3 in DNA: TGCAGCGTGAACGAAGATGGCTACACCTTC.

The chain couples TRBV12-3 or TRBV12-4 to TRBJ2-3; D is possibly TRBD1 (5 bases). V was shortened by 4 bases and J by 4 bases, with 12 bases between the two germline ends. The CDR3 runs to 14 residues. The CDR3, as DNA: TGTGCCAGCAGTTGGGCAGGGCCGGCAGATACGCAGTATTTT. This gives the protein CASSWAGPADTQYF.

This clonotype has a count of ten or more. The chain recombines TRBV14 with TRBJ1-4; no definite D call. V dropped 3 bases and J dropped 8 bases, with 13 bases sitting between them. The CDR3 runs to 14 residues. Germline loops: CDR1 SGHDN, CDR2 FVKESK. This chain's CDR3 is CASSHETRREKLFF. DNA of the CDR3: TGTGCCAGCAGCCACGAGACACGGCGAGAAAAACTGTTTTTT. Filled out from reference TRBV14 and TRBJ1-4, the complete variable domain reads EAGVTQFPSHSVIEKGQTVTLRCDPISGHDNLYWYRRVMGKEIKFLLHFVKESKQDESGMPNNRFLAERTGGTYSTLKVQPAELEDSGVYFCASSHETRREKLFFGSGTQLSVL.

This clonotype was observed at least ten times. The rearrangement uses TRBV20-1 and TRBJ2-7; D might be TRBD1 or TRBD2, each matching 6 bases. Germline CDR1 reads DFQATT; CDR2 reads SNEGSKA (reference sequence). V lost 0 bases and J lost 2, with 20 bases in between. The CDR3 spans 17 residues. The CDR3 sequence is CSARDPSFPGAPYEQYF. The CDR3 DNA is TGCAGTGCTAGAGATCCAAGTTTTCCGGGGGCCCCCTACGAGCAGTACTTC.